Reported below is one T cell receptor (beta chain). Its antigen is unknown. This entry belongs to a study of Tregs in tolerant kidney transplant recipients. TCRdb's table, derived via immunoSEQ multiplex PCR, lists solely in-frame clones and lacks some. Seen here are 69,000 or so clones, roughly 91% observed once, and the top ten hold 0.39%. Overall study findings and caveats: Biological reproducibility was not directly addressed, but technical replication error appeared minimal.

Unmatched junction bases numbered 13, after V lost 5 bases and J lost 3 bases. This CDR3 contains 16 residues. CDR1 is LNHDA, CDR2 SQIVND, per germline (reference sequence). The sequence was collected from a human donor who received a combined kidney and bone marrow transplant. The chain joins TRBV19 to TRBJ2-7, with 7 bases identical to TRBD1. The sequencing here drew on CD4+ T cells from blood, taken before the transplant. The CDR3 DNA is TGTGCCAGTAGTCCAATAGGACAGGTTGCCTACTACGAGCAGTACTTC. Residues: CASSPIGQVAYYEQYF.